Given below is one T cell receptor (beta chain) in context. Its antigen is still unknown. The germline V gene encodes CDR1 SNHLY and CDR2 FYNNEI. V was pared by 5 bases and J by 3 bases, with 17 bases between. The CDR3 runs 15 residues. This specimen belongs to a study of cytomegalovirus exposure and HLA in healthy donors. Across the study: Out of 150 million to 200 million T cells, an earlier analysis found 117 million unique TCR beta sequences in total. When 300 to 400 donors were genotyped, about 80% of them were found to fall in the Caucasian-associated ancestry cluster.

Whole-study findings and limits: A later analysis showed TCR association rates differing by HLA locus, peaking at DRB1 and lowest at HLA-C. In a later analysis, TCR beta V- and J-gene trimming showed a link to a missense DCLRE1C variant.

Both 60 Vbeta primers and 13 Jbeta primers went into the PCR. Clones were sequenced by immunoSEQ multiplex PCR, and TCRdb holds only the in-frame ones, with some missing. The sample has about 200,000 clones, and its top ten clones hold roughly 1.1%. The chain has TRBV2 and TRBJ2-7; D is perhaps TRBD1 (5 bases). Specimen: PBMCs. The sequence came from a girl aged 2-10 years in good health and CMV-seropositive. CDR3 region: CASSYDSRLDYEQYF. CDR3 in DNA: TGTGCCAGCAGTTATGACAGCCGGTTGGACTACGAGCAGTACTTC.